This T cell receptor beta chain was recovered during a study of early T cells in non-severe SARS-CoV-2 infection. About the study: The sequenced material was bulk RNA from unsorted whole blood, and its chains were unpaired.

In the case of this clonotype: The antigen is undetermined.

Attachment of unique molecular identifiers to individual cDNA molecules was performed. TCRdb analysed the 5' RACE reads with MiXCR anew, one entry per CDR3 protein. The profile shows 45,000 to 55,000 distinct CDR3 sequences, around a tenth of them singletons. The CDR3 runs 16 residues. The J segment lost 0 bases and the V segment lost 6 bases, leaving 5 bases of the junction unmatched. General study points: The VDJdb matching leaned toward anti-spike CD8 responses and overlooked private and CD4 specificities.

The TCR originated in an adult who was a healthcare worker with PCR-confirmed SARS-CoV-2 infection or an uninfected control (not recorded which). The sample was whole blood. V usage is TRBV12-3 or TRBV12-4 and J usage is TRBJ1-6; TRBD1 matches at 7 bases. CDR3 nucleotides: TGTGCCAGCAGCCGGGACAGCAGCTCCTATAATTCACCCCTCCACTTT. Translated, it gives CASSRDSSSYNSPLHF.